A single T cell receptor (beta chain) is shown here with its context. Its antigen is as yet unknown. Germline assignment: CDR1 SGDLS and CDR2 YYNGEE. The CDR3 spans 15 residues. The V gene lost 0 bases and the J gene lost 6 bases, with 13 bases spanning the gap. TCR beta CDR3 regions were amplified from RNA. HTBI primers were used for first-round RT-PCR of the TCR CDR3. TCRdb processed the multiplex PCR reads anew with MiXCR; each CDR3 protein has one entry. The table has roughly 660,000 distinct CDR3 sequences, roughly a sixth seen once. The data are from a study of T cells in Graves' hyperthyroidism and ophthalmopathy. Points from the study as a whole: The model made its ophthalmopathy prediction, and onset followed a median approximately six months later.

The chain joins TRBV9 to TRBJ2-1, with a weak D call TRBD1 (6 bases). Sequencing was done on a sample of blood. The receptor was isolated from a man aged 50-60 years with Graves' hyperthyroidism. CDR3 sequence (DNA): TGTGCCAGCAGCGTAGCAGGGGCGCCGGGCAATGAGCAGTTCTTC. Residues: CASSVAGAPGNEQFF.